This paragraph reports one T cell receptor (beta chain). The same CDR3 also results from other DNA sequences found in this sample. Categorization into cohorts depended on clinical history that participants reported. Two consecutive negative NP/OP PCR tests, clearance, or resolved symptoms defined Cohort 3 recovery. Repertoires were generated with immunoSEQ multiplex PCR, while TCRdb's copy carries only in-frame clones and drops some. The sample yields 150,000 or so clones, under 90% seen once. These data belong to a study of blood T cell repertoires in COVID-19. As for the study in general: Both acute and convalescent COVID-19 samples were obtained from the United States, Italy and Spain.

The CDR3 extends over 15 amino acids. The V segment lost 0 bases and the J segment 9 bases; nucleotides outside the gene matches: 6. Germline assignment: CDR1 SGDLS and CDR2 YYNGEE. This chain links TRBV9 with TRBJ2-1; 10 nucleotides line up with TRBD2. The TCR originated in a man aged 55 to 70 who had recovered from COVID-19. The sample comprised PBMCs or T cells enriched from blood (not recorded which). This CDR3 is CASSVASGGAGEQFF. CDR3 coding DNA: TGTGCCAGCAGCGTAGCAAGCGGGGGGGCTGGTGAGCAGTTCTTC.